This TCR beta chain derives from a study of breast tumors, draining lymph nodes, adjacent tissues. Findings and limits, study-wide: Data only fit, rather than demonstrated, lymph node origin of most tumor T cells. Tumors had less TCR diversity than lymph nodes, more than nontumor tissue. Data fit most tumor T cells coming from lymph node, expanding in tumor. Compared with basal-like, luminal-like tumors shared significantly more repertoire with nontumor tissue.

CDR1 and CDR2 from the germline V gene are GTSNPN and SVGIG (reference sequence). V shed 2 bases and J shed 4 bases, with 3 bases lying between them. This CDR3 region has 11 residues. TCRdb re-called the multiplex PCR reads with MiXCR, one entry per CDR3 protein. The table includes about 47,000 distinct CDR3 sequences, more than 20% detected once. This clonotype has at least ten counts. Its antigen remains unknown. The chain employs TRBV30 and TRBJ1-3; D unclear. The receptor comes from a female donor with breast cancer. Some clones in this sample may be carry-over from other donors' samples. The sequencing sample was made of breast tumor tissue. The CDR3 DNA is TGTGCCTGGAGTTCAGGAAACACCATATATTTT. Translated: CAWSSGNTIYF.